This entry concerns a single T cell receptor (beta chain). Per the original data handling: It was from reference gene primer amplification that nucleated cell counts were estimated. Data came from immunoSEQ multiplex PCR; TCRdb stores just in-frame clones and leaves some out. V and J calls and clone size are those listed in that table; D and trimming were worked out from the DNA. The sample has roughly 180,000 clones, 70% to 90% seen once. This entry is derived from a study of blood T cell repertoires in COVID-19. Turning to the study itself: Samples representing acute and convalescent COVID-19 were sourced from the United States, Italy and Spain.

Residents of 24 US areas, aged about 18 to 95 years, made up the participants. Participants' own reports of clinical history determined their cohort assignment. V was clipped by 3 bases and J by 1 base, with 7 bases between them. There are 14 residues in the CDR3. Germline CDR1 is LNHDA and CDR2 is SQIVND (reference sequence). The sequencing sample was made of PBMCs or T cells enriched from blood (not recorded which). The receptor was isolated from a woman aged 50 to 60 who had recovered from COVID-19. The chain combines TRBV19 with TRBJ1-5; D gene unclear. The CDR3 DNA reads as TGTGCCAGTAGTATCGGACTGAGCAATCAGCCCCAGCATTTT. Its translation: CASSIGLSNQPQHF.